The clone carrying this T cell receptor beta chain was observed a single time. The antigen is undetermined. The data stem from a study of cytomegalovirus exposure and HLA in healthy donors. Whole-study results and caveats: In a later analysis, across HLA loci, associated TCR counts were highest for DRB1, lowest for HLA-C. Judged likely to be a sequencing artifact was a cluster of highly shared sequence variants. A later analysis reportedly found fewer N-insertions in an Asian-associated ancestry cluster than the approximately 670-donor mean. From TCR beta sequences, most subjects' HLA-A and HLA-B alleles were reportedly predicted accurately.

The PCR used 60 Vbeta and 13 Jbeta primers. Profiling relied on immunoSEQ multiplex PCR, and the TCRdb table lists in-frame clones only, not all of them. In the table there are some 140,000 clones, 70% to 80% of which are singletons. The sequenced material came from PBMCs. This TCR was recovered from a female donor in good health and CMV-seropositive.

The CDR3, as DNA: TGTGCCAGCAGTGAAGGCGGGGTGGATTCACCCCTCCACTTT. Translating gives CASSEGGVDSPLHF. This rearrangement joins TRBV2 to TRBJ1-6; D gene uncertain. Trimming cost V 1 base and J 8 bases, with 9 bases left between them. This CDR3 has 14 residues. Germline-derived CDR1 and CDR2 are SNHLY and FYNNEI.